This TCR beta chain was documented in a study of radiotherapy plus CTLA-4 blockade in lung cancer. Regarding the study as a whole: Reports identified early blood T cell clone dynamics, with interferon-beta, as the best response predictor. After treatment with radiotherapy plus ipilimumab, TCR clones that came from the tumor expanded in blood.

V was pared by 5 bases and J by 9 bases, with 10 bases of the junction left unmatched. CDR1 is MNHEY, CDR2 SMNVEV, per germline (reference sequence). The CDR3 covers 13 residues. In chemo-refractory metastatic non-small-cell lung cancer, patients got ipilimumab CTLA-4 blockade together with focal radiation. Profiling relied on immunoSEQ multiplex PCR, and the TCRdb table lists in-frame clones only, not all of them. The table records about 23,000 clones, 60% to 75% of them present only once. On this clone itself: What it recognizes is unknown.

Specimen: peripheral blood, collected from a patient treated with radiotherapy plus ipilimumab. This clonotype was obtained from a human donor with non-small cell lung cancer whose response to radiotherapy plus ipilimumab could not be evaluated. The chain uses TRBV27 and TRBJ2-7; 7 bases map to TRBD1. The CDR3 protein is CASSVTGELGQYF. CDR3 DNA: TGTGCCAGCAGTGTCACAGGGGAGTTGGGGCAGTACTTC.